This record looks at one T cell receptor beta chain sequence and its context. Its cognate antigen is unknown. This sample was taken from a study of cytomegalovirus exposure and HLA in healthy donors. The study's findings and limits: Among the CMV-associated chains, three were confirmed in vitro as specific for CMV antigens. According to reports, the classifier identified cytomegalovirus status with high specificity and sensitivity. According to a later analysis, TCR clusters from the first cohort tended to co-occur in the 100 to 150 validation repertoires.

Libraries were prepared by immunoSEQ multiplex PCR; TCRdb keeps only in-frame clonotypes and omits some of them. Of 100,000 to 150,000 clones in the sample, under 90% are singletons; the top ten hold about 3.7%. Trimming removed 0 bases at V and 4 bases at J, with 9 bases between. There are 15 residues in the CDR3. Germline lookup yields CDR1 MGHRA and CDR2 YSYEKL. The chain combines TRBV4-1 with TRBJ2-2, with a weak D call TRBD1 (5 bases). This sequence was found in a man aged 30-40 years in good health and CMV-seronegative. Sequencing was done on a sample of PBMCs. CDR3 DNA: TGCGCCAGCAGCCAAGACGCAAGGGGCACCGGGGAGCTGTTTTTT. It yields the protein CASSQDARGTGELFF.